These 2 T cell receptor beta chains originate from one sample sequenced in a study of early T cells in non-severe SARS-CoV-2 infection. MiXCR, run by TCRdb on the 5' RACE reads, gives a single entry per CDR3 protein. The sample records around 80,000 distinct CDR3 sequences, approximately 14% being singletons. Sequencing was carried out using whole blood. The source of these receptors is an adult who was a healthcare worker with PCR-confirmed SARS-CoV-2 infection or an uninfected control (not recorded which).

A few counts support this clonotype. The genes are TRBV12-3 or TRBV12-4 and TRBJ1-4; D gene ambiguous. Trimming removed 5 bases from V and 8 bases from J, with 9 bases in between. This CDR3 comprises 12 residues. The CDR3 sequence: CASSRTGEKLFF. CDR3 DNA: TGTGCCAGCAGTCGGACGGGAGAAAAACTGTTTTTT.

This clonotype was found many times. The V gene is TRBV2, the J gene TRBJ2-2; tentatively, D is TRBD2 (5 bases). The length of the CDR3 is 16 residues. From germline, CDR1 is SNHLY and CDR2 FYNNEI. V lost 10 bases and J lost 3, with 21 bases in between. The CDR3 here is CATSTQAVVDTGELFF. The CDR3 DNA reads TGTGCCACTTCGACCCAAGCGGTGGTCGACACCGGGGAGCTGTTTTTT. Using reference TRBV2 and TRBJ2-2 for the parts outside the CDR3, the full variable domain is EPEVTQTPSHQVTQMGQEVILRCVPISNHLYFYWYRQILGQKVEFLVSFYNNEISEKSEIFDDQFSVERPDGSNFTLKIRSTKLEDSAMYFCATSTQAVVDTGELFFGEGSRLTVL.